One T cell receptor beta chain is described in this entry. Its cognate antigen is unknown. The data derive from a study of blood T cells in healthy people across ages. Next came a second PCR, run for about 6 to 12 cycles, which used a sample-barcoded 5' primer along with a J-beta primer mix. TCRdb re-called the 5' RACE reads with MiXCR, one entry per CDR3 protein. The table includes 700,000 to 900,000 distinct CDR3 sequences, around 25% detected once. Regarding the study as a whole: Roughly linearly, TCR beta diversity per million T cells fell as age increased.

CDR1 is SGDLS, CDR2 YYNGEE, per germline. The CDR3 consists of 15 residues. The same data also went into a second study, on T cells of mothers and their children. According to that study: cDNA was made from all extracted RNA, around 1.6 ug per 15 ul. A slight, non-significant increase in overlap was found for related mother-child pairs relative to unrelated pairs.

The rearrangement links TRBV9 to TRBJ2-5; 7 nucleotides match TRBD1. The J call is doubtful: the DNA matches TRBJ2-7 better. Sequencing was carried out using blood. The TCR was taken from a boy between 10 and 17 years old in good health. The CDR3 sequence is CASSVGGGLSYEQYF. In DNA, the CDR3 is TGTGCCAGCAGCGTAGGAGGGGGCCTCTCCTACGAGCAGTACTTC.